This TCR beta chain comes out of a study of control samples from healthy donors and cancer patients. Assay used: immunoSEQ multiplex PCR; TCRdb lists only in-frame clones, some missing. Of roughly 170,000 clones detected, about 91% appear once; the ten largest clones hold approximately 4.9%. This clone was counted many times. Trimming took 1 base from V and 0 from J, leaving 15 bases between them. The CDR3 runs to 17 residues. The germline V gene has CDR1 MGHRA and CDR2 YSYEKL. The specimen was blood. The receptor comes from a woman between 25 and 40 years old in good health. This chain connects TRBV4-1 to TRBJ1-2; D ambiguous. The CDR3 DNA reads TGCGCCAGCAGCCAAGCATATTACGGGAACCCTAACTATGGCTACACCTTC. Amino acid sequence: CASSQAYYGNPNYGYTF.